Each of the 24 T cell receptor beta chains below was sequenced from the same sample in a study of blood T cell repertoires in COVID-19 (dated by TCRdb to the early 2020s). Libraries were constructed by the immunoSEQ multiplex PCR assay. TCRdb obtained this table from immuneACCESS and retained in-frame rearrangements with V and J assigned. These tables miss some clones; where compared with another copy, unresolved V genes account for less than half of the shortfall, and the remainder is unexplained. Here the sample has about 460,000 clones; 70% to 90% occur a single time. More than 7.5% of the sample rests with the top ten. Sequencing was carried out using PBMCs or T cells enriched from blood (not recorded which). These receptors came from a woman aged 55-69 years who had recovered from COVID-19.

The V gene is TRBV9, the J gene TRBJ2-1, with D possibly matching TRBD2 (5 bases). The CDR3 is 15 amino acids. Germline V gives CDR1 SGDLS, CDR2 YYNGEE. Trimming left V 0 bases short and J 1 base short, with 8 bases between. The CDR3 region has the DNA TGTGCCAGCAGCGTAGCCCTAGCTTCCTACAATGAGCAGTTCTTC. This translates into CASSVALASYNEQFF.

The rearrangement joins TRBV2 to TRBJ1-1; possible D gene TRBD1, 6 bases. Trimming removed 9 bases at V and 0 bases at J, with 14 bases between. Looked up from germline, CDR1 is SNHLY and CDR2 is FYNNEI. The CDR3 covers 14 residues. The DNA of the CDR3 is TGTGCCAGTGAAGGGGACATGGTGAACACTGAAGCTTTCTTT. The encoded protein is CASEGDMVNTEAFF.

The CDR3 sequence: CASSPFQGPYTDTQYF. DNA for the CDR3: TGTGCCAGCAGCCCCTTTCAGGGCCCCTACACAGATACGCAGTATTTT. V gene TRBV7-8 combines with J gene TRBJ2-3, with D perhaps matching TRBD1 (5 bases). Germline loops: CDR1 SGHVS, CDR2 FQNEAQ. The V gene lost 5 bases and the J gene lost 2 bases, with 17 bases spanning the gap. The CDR3 extends over 16 amino acids. Complete variable domain (other parts from reference TRBV7-8 and TRBJ2-3): GAGVSQSPRYKVAKRGQDVALRCDPISGHVSLFWYQQALGQGPEFLTYFQNEAQLDKSGLPSDRFFAERPEGSVSTLKIQRTQQEDSAVYLCASSPFQGPYTDTQYFGPGTRLTVL.

This rearrangement joins TRBV24-1 to TRBJ2-5; D gene uncertain. Trimming shortened V by 2 bases and J by 2 bases, and 8 bases separated the two germline ends. The CDR3 covers 14 residues. The V gene's germline CDR1 is KGHDR and CDR2 SFDVKD. DNA for the CDR3: TGTGCCACCAGTGATTCCGCGGTTCAAGAGACCCAGTACTTC. Its protein product is CATSDSAVQETQYF.

The V and J genes are TRBV5-6 and TRBJ1-2; tentative D call: TRBD1 (6 bases). This CDR3 is built from 13 residues. Germline V lookup: CDR1 SGHDT, CDR2 YYEEEE. V was pared by 6 bases and J by 4 bases, with 13 bases between. DNA for the CDR3: TGTGCCAGCATCCCGACAGGTAGCTATGGCTACACCTTC. Protein: CASIPTGSYGYTF.

The rearrangement links TRBV9 to TRBJ1-2; perhaps TRBD1 as D (6 bases). The V and J ends lost 4 bases and 2 bases respectively, with 12 bases between them. CDR3 length equals 14 residues. Germline lookup yields CDR1 SGDLS and CDR2 YYNGEE. For the CDR3, the DNA is TGTGCCAGCAGCCCCGGACAGTTCAACTATGGCTACACCTTC. Its translation is CASSPGQFNYGYTF.

J is TRBJ2-2 and V is TRBV6-5, with 7 bases identical to TRBD2. Looked up from germline, CDR1 is MNHEY and CDR2 is SVGAGI. J was trimmed by 2 bases and V by 7 bases; bases with no gene match: 7. The length of the CDR3 is 15 residues. CDR3: CASNTGAGNTGELFF. Here the CDR3 DNA reads TGTGCCAGCAATACAGGAGCGGGAAACACCGGGGAGCTGTTTTTT.

J is TRBJ1-2 and V is TRBV5-5; D possibly corresponds to TRBD1 (6 bases). Germline V lookup: CDR1 SGHKS, CDR2 YYEKEE (reference sequence). V lost 4 bases to trimming and J lost 8 bases, with 15 bases between them. The CDR3 has 13 amino acids. CDR3 sequence (DNA): TGTGCCAGCAGCCGACCACAGGGAGTGGGCTACACCTTC. Translated, it gives CASSRPQGVGYTF.

This clone appeared a single time. This rearrangement joins TRBV6-1 to TRBJ1-2; D gene uncertain. The length of the CDR3 is 12 residues. V was trimmed by 3 bases and J by 8 bases, leaving 10 bases between them. Germline V lookup: CDR1 MNHNS, CDR2 SASEGT. The CDR3 sequence: CASSDWSSGYTF. The CDR3 nucleotides are TGTGCCAGCAGTGATTGGAGCTCCGGCTACACCTTC.

The V call is TRBV6-1, the J call TRBJ2-2, with D perhaps TRBD2 (6 bases). This CDR3 is built from 16 residues. The germline V and J ends were trimmed by 4 bases and 4 bases, with 16 bases remaining between them. CDR1 is MNHNS and CDR2 is SASEGT in the germline V gene. The CDR3 DNA sequence: TGTGCCAGCAGTGCCGCACGTGGGGGAGGCACCGGGGAGCTGTTTTTT. This sequence encodes CASSAARGGGTGELFF.

The chain uses TRBV2 and TRBJ2-3; a possible D gene is TRBD1 (6 bases). The germline V and J ends were trimmed by 4 bases and 4 bases, with 9 bases remaining between them. The CDR3 totals 13 residues. Germline V gene data show CDR1 as SNHLY and CDR2 as FYNNEI. The CDR3 here is CASSGGGPDTQYF. CDR3 nucleotide sequence: TGTGCCAGCAGTGGAGGGGGTCCAGATACGCAGTATTTT.

This chain connects TRBV6-2 or TRBV6-3 to TRBJ2-2; no firm D call. Per germline, CDR1 MNHEY and CDR2 SVGEGT. V lost 0 bases and J lost 3, with 8 bases in between. The CDR3 loop spans 15 amino acids. The CDR3 region has the DNA TGTGCCAGCAGTTACTCCCCGTTCCACACCGGGGAGCTGTTTTTT. Protein: CASSYSPFHTGELFF.

The chain joins TRBV20-1 to TRBJ2-1, with D possibly being TRBD1 (5 bases). This CDR3 region has 11 residues. Looked up from germline, CDR1 is DFQATT and CDR2 is SNEGSKA (reference sequence). The V end was cut by 3 bases, the J end by 6 bases, with 6 bases between. The CDR3 nucleotides are TGCAGTGCTAGGCAGGGCAATGAGCAGTTCTTC. This translates into CSARQGNEQFF.

Comment on this clone: The same CDR3 can be traced to other DNA sequences in this sample. This chain links TRBV9 with TRBJ1-6, with 7 nucleotides matching TRBD1. This CDR3 is built from 14 residues. With V trimmed by 0 bases and J by 6 bases, 0 bases remained unmatched. Germline CDR1 and CDR2: SGDLS and YYNGEE. The CDR3 protein is CASSVGTGNSPLHF. CDR3 coding DNA: TGTGCCAGCAGCGTAGGGACAGGTAATTCACCCCTCCACTTT.

The chain employs TRBV2 and TRBJ2-2; 11 bases align to TRBD1. There are 15 residues in the CDR3. Germline-derived CDR1 and CDR2 are SNHLY and FYNNEI. Trimming cost V 5 bases and J 5 bases; bases outside gene matches: 4. The CDR3 DNA follows: TGTGCCAGCAGTTGGGGGACAGGGGGAACCGGGGAGCTGTTTTTT. This sequence encodes CASSWGTGGTGELFF.

A single count supports this clone. The rearrangement joins TRBV10-2 to TRBJ2-2, with D perhaps TRBD1 (5 bases). The CDR3 loop spans 13 amino acids. Between the trimmed V and J ends, which lost 6 bases and 7 bases, there was a span of 12 bases. Germline V gene lookup returns CDR1 WSHSY and CDR2 SAAADI. CDR3 nucleotide sequence: TGCGCCAGCAGCGCCCAGGGTTACGGGGAGCTGTTTTTT. Translated, it gives CASSAQGYGELFF.

V usage is TRBV4-1 and J usage is TRBJ2-7; 10 bases map to TRBD2. Germline CDR1 is MGHRA and CDR2 is YSYEKL. With V trimmed by 5 bases and J by 2 bases, 3 bases remained unmatched. The CDR3 has 14 amino acids. This chain's CDR3 is CASSLSGGAYEQYF. The CDR3 DNA is TGCGCCAGCAGCTTAAGCGGGGGGGCCTACGAGCAGTACTTC.

The sample holds one count of this clone. CDR3 in amino acids: CASSYGAPGELFF. The CDR3 DNA is TGTGCCAGCAGTTACGGAGCCCCCGGGGAGCTGTTTTTT. V is TRBV6-5 and J is TRBJ2-2; no clear D. Trimming took 2 bases from V and 6 from J, leaving 7 bases between them. CDR3 size: 13 residues. Germline-derived CDR1 and CDR2 are MNHEY and SVGAGI.

The genes are TRBV7-9 and TRBJ2-7, with D maybe TRBD2 (5 bases). V was shortened by 5 bases and J by 3 bases, with 20 bases between the two germline ends. The CDR3 contains 16 residues. CDR1 is SEHNR and CDR2 is FQNEAQ in the germline V gene (reference sequence). In DNA, the CDR3 is TGTGCCAGCAGCCCGGTGGGTTATAGCGACCGCTACGAGCAGTACTTC. Translated: CASSPVGYSDRYEQYF. Combining the CDR3 with reference TRBV7-9 and TRBJ2-7 gives the whole variable domain DTGVSQNPRHKITKRGQNVTFRCDPISEHNRLYWYRQTLGQGPEFLTYFQNEAQLEKSRLLSDRFSAERPKGSFSTLEIQRTEQGDSAMYLCASSPVGYSDRYEQYFGPGTRLTVT.

The V gene is TRBV15, the J gene TRBJ1-2; TRBD1 is a possible D gene (5 bases). CDR1 and CDR2 (germline): LNHNV, YYDKDF (reference sequence). This CDR3 spans 12 amino acids. V was clipped by 4 bases and J by 6 bases, with 9 bases between them. Here the CDR3 reads CATSNGGDGYTF. The DNA of the CDR3 is TGTGCCACCAGCAATGGAGGGGATGGCTACACCTTC.

The rearrangement links TRBV5-4 to TRBJ1-2, with 8 positions matching TRBD1. Germline V gene lookup returns CDR1 SGHNT and CDR2 YYREEE (reference sequence). The CDR3 contains 13 residues. J lost 7 bases, V lost 3 bases, and 5 bases had no gene match. The CDR3 reads CASSWQGATGYTF. The CDR3, as DNA: TGTGCCAGCAGCTGGCAGGGGGCGACTGGCTACACCTTC.

The V call is TRBV6-6, the J call TRBJ1-1; tentative D call: TRBD1 (6 bases). The CDR3 runs to 15 residues. The V gene lost 4 bases and the J gene lost 10 bases, with 22 bases spanning the gap. Germline V gene data show CDR1 as MNHNY and CDR2 as SVGAGI (reference sequence). CDR3 protein: CASSLKQGSGYLAFF. The CDR3 bases are TGTGCCAGCAGTTTAAAACAGGGCTCGGGATATTTAGCTTTCTTT.

V is TRBV21-1 and J is TRBJ1-5; the table's TRBD1 call for D was not verified on the DNA. TRBV21-1 is labeled a pseudogene. The CDR3 has 16 residues. Here the CDR3 reads CASSPRQGISNQPQHF. The CDR3 region has the DNA TGTGCCAGCAGCCCTAGACAGGGGATCTCCAATCAGCCCCAGCATTTT.

This chain connects TRBV6-5 to TRBJ1-1, with no clear D. CDR1 is MNHEY, CDR2 SVGAGI, per germline. With 6 bases removed from V and 4 bases from J, the gap between germline ends came to 12 bases. The CDR3 runs 13 residues. CDR3 DNA sequence: TGTGCCAGCAGCCCCCGGTCGTCCACTGAAGCTTTCTTT. Amino acids: CASSPRSSTEAFF.